This T cell receptor beta chain was sequenced in a study of breast tumors, draining lymph nodes, adjacent tissues. This clonotype was detected many times. Axillary draining lymph nodes of breast cancer patients supplied the node samples. Via MiXCR, TCRdb re-called the multiplex PCR reads, giving one row per CDR3 protein. The table has 150,000 to 200,000 distinct CDR3 sequences, approximately 30% seen once. Germline CDR1 is MNHEY and CDR2 is SVGAGI. Trimming removed 5 bases from V and 7 bases from J, with 17 bases in between. The CDR3 contains 14 residues. The receptor was isolated from a female donor with breast cancer. Some clones in this sample may be carry-over from other donors' samples. The gene calls are TRBV6-5 and TRBJ2-5; the D gene is possibly TRBD2 (7 bases). Material for sequencing was axillary lymph node tissue. CDR3 protein: CASSPTGGGRTQYF. CDR3 bases: TGTGCCAGCAGTCCTACGGGGGGCGGACGGACCCAGTACTTC.